The 15 T cell receptor beta chains below were found in one sample sequenced in a study of OX40 agonist ivuxolimab in advanced cancers. Profiled with immunoSEQ multiplex PCR; TCRdb holds only in-frame clones, not every one. The data hold tens of thousands of clones, with about four fifths observed a single time. The starting material was CD4+ or CD8+ T cells sorted from blood, obtained in a trial of the OX40 agonist ivuxolimab. The source is an adult with an advanced solid tumor such as melanoma, head and neck, liver or kidney cancer.

This clone was detected a few times. This chain connects TRBV7-9 to TRBJ1-5; a possible D gene is TRBD1 (5 bases). The CDR3 is 14 amino acids. The germline gives CDR1 SEHNR, CDR2 FQNEAQ (reference sequence). Trimming took off 2 bases at V and 3 bases at J, with 8 bases between the two ends. CDR3 nucleotides: TGTGCCAGCAGCTTACAGGGTCCCAATCAGCCCCAGCATTTT. This translates into CASSLQGPNQPQHF. The variable domain in full, with the rest retrieved from reference TRBV7-9 and TRBJ1-5, is DTGVSQNPRHKITKRGQNVTFRCDPISEHNRLYWYRQTLGQGPEFLTYFQNEAQLEKSRLLSDRFSAERPKGSFSTLEIQRTEQGDSAMYLCASSLQGPNQPQHFGDGTRLSIL.

J is TRBJ1-1 and V is TRBV19; D uncertain. Germline V CDR1 and CDR2: LNHDA, SQIVND (reference sequence). The CDR3 totals 14 residues. The germline V and J ends were trimmed by 1 base and 2 bases, with 8 bases remaining between them. The CDR3 here is CASSIAGLNTEAFF. As DNA, the CDR3 is TGTGCCAGTAGTATAGCCGGGCTTAACACTGAAGCTTTCTTT.

This sequence joins TRBV30 and TRBJ2-7; 10 bases are a match to TRBD1. This CDR3 has 14 residues. The germline V gene has CDR1 GTSNPN and CDR2 SVGIG (reference sequence). V shed 3 bases and J 5 bases; nucleotides not matched to a gene: 7. CDR3 sequence (DNA): TGTGCCTGGAGCCACGGGACAGGGGTCAACGAGCAGTACTTC. Protein product: CAWSHGTGVNEQYF.

V gene TRBV11-2 combines with J gene TRBJ2-1, with TRBD2 matching 8 bases. V gave up 5 bases and J gave up 6 bases; unmatched junction bases: 15. The CDR3 totals 17 residues. Germline CDR1 and CDR2: SGHAT and FQNNGV. CDR3 nucleotide sequence: TGTGCCAGCAGCCTATACCCCCAGCGGGAGCGGGCCAATGAGCAGTTCTTC. Encoded protein: CASSLYPQRERANEQFF.

The sample holds one count of this clone. The rearrangement links TRBV7-6 to TRBJ1-1; the match to TRBD1 covers 8 bases. The CDR3 is 14 amino acids. With 5 bases clipped from V and 5 bases from J, the junction kept 7 bases outside the gene matches. CDR1 is SGHVS and CDR2 is FNYEAQ in the germline V gene. CDR3 in amino acids: CASSQGTGGTEAFF. The CDR3 DNA sequence: TGTGCCAGCAGCCAAGGGACAGGAGGGACTGAAGCTTTCTTT.

This clone was observed a few times. The chain combines TRBV4-2 with TRBJ1-2, with D possibly matching TRBD1 (6 bases). The CDR3 extends over 15 amino acids. Trimming pared 3 bases from V and 2 bases from J, leaving 13 bases between. The germline gives CDR1 LGHNA, CDR2 YNFKEQ. This chain's CDR3 is CASSQGAADNYGYTF. In DNA, the CDR3 is TGTGCCAGCAGCCAGGGGGCAGCAGACAACTATGGCTACACCTTC.

V and J are TRBV5-1 and TRBJ2-7, with unresolved D. Deletions cut 0 bases from V and 3 bases from J, with 10 bases between. The length of the CDR3 is 14 residues. Germline assignment: CDR1 SGHRS and CDR2 YFSETQ. CDR3 sequence (DNA): TGCGCCAGCAGCTTGGCTGGGGATTACTACGAGCAGTACTTC. Amino acids: CASSLAGDYYEQYF.

The chain links TRBV5-6 to TRBJ2-1; a possible D gene is TRBD2 (6 bases). The germline gives CDR1 SGHDT, CDR2 YYEEEE. Trimming removed 4 bases at V and 0 bases at J, with 11 bases between. The CDR3 totals 15 residues. The DNA of the CDR3 is TGTGCCAGCAGCGGGGGACTTCTCTCCTACAATGAGCAGTTCTTC. It specifies CASSGGLLSYNEQFF.

The V and J genes are TRBV7-2 and TRBJ2-7; possible D gene TRBD2, 6 bases. The CDR3 totals 14 residues. CDR1 is SGHTA and CDR2 is FQGNSA in the germline V gene. The V end was cut by 5 bases, the J end by 1 base, with 12 bases between. Here the CDR3 DNA reads TGTGCCAGCAGCCAATGGGACTTTTCCTACGAGCAGTACTTC. This translates into CASSQWDFSYEQYF.

The V gene is TRBV28, the J gene TRBJ2-7; the match to TRBD1 covers 7 bases. The germline CDR1 and CDR2 sequences are MDHEN and SYDVKM. V lost 6 bases to trimming and J lost 5 bases; unmatched junction nucleotides: 7. This CDR3 spans 13 amino acids. The CDR3 here is CASRETGPDEQYF. The DNA for the CDR3 is TGTGCCAGCAGAGAGACAGGGCCCGACGAGCAGTACTTC.

The chain joins TRBV4-3 to TRBJ2-3; 10 bases line up with TRBD2. Germline values: CDR1 LGHNA, CDR2 YSLEER. V dropped 0 bases and J dropped 2; count of bases not matched to a gene: 20. The CDR3 loop spans 22 amino acids. CDR3 in DNA: TGCGCCAGCAGCCAAGATGAGGCGGGACTAGCGTCCTATATGGGGCCCACAGATACGCAGTATTTT. This gives the protein CASSQDEAGLASYMGPTDTQYF.

The chain has TRBV10-3 and TRBJ1-4; 7 nucleotides agree with TRBD1. Per germline, CDR1 ENHRY and CDR2 SYGVKD. Trimming removed 4 bases from V and 8 bases from J; junction bases left unmatched: 10. The CDR3 loop spans 15 amino acids. Here the CDR3 reads CAISAEGGLGEKLFF. CDR3 nucleotide sequence: TGTGCCATCAGTGCCGAAGGGGGCCTGGGGGAAAAACTGTTTTTT.

This rearrangement joins TRBV19 to TRBJ1-1; TRBD1 might be the D (5 bases). The germline V gene encodes CDR1 LNHDA and CDR2 SQIVND (reference sequence). CDR3 length equals 14 residues. The V and J ends lost 5 bases and 1 base respectively, with 11 bases between them. The CDR3 reads CASSLGTANTEAFF. The CDR3 DNA reads TGTGCCAGTAGTCTGGGGACGGCGAACACTGAAGCTTTCTTT.

The rearrangement joins TRBV25-1 to TRBJ1-2, with D uncertain. Germline V gene sequence: CDR1 MGHDK, CDR2 SYGVNS. Deletions cut 4 bases from V and 1 base from J, with 1 base between. The CDR3 loop spans 11 amino acids. The CDR3 region has the DNA TGTGCCAGCAGTGTTAACTATGGCTACACCTTC. It specifies CASSVNYGYTF.

This chain uses TRBV4-1 with TRBJ2-7, with no clear D. This CDR3 contains 12 residues. Trimming took off 4 bases at V and 7 bases at J, with 11 bases between the two ends. The germline V gene has CDR1 MGHRA and CDR2 YSYEKL. CDR3 protein: CASSLPGAEQYF. The DNA of the CDR3 is TGCGCCAGCAGCCTCCCCGGCGCAGAGCAGTACTTC.